The rows below give T cell receptor beta chains drawn from one sample of a study of blood T cell repertoires in COVID-19. The method was immunoSEQ multiplex PCR; TCRdb's version includes in-frame clones alone and lacks a portion of them. The sample consists of roughly 49,000 clones, about 71% of them appearing once. The sample consisted of peripheral blood. The origin of the receptors is a woman in her 70s with acute or convalescent COVID-19. Each CDR3 is given with its conserved first and last residue. Fields, in order: clone size, J gene, D gene, V gene, CDR3 protein, CDR3 DNA. D genes are given only for firm matches. Clone size appears in some rows only: once, few, many, or a class for an expanded clone.

>NA|TRBJ2-5|TRBD2|TRBV19
CASSRETSERETQYF
TGTGCCAGTAGTAGGGAAACTAGCGAGCGGGAGACCCAGTACTTC
>NA|TRBJ2-5|NA|TRBV9
CASSARRDSRETQYF
TGTGCCAGCAGCGCAAGAAGGGACTCCCGGGAGACCCAGTACTTC
>NA|TRBJ1-6|NA|TRBV6-5
CASSYSIGGRSPLHF
TGTGCCAGCAGTTACTCTATCGGGGGACGATCACCCCTCCACTTT
>few|TRBJ2-7|TRBD2|TRBV9
CASSVTAGDTYEQYF
TGTGCCAGCAGTGTTACAGCGGGAGATACCTACGAGCAGTACTTC
>NA|TRBJ2-7|NA|TRBV5-1
CASSLGGGREQYF
TGCGCCAGCAGCTTGGGCGGGGGCCGGGAGCAGTACTTC
>few|TRBJ2-7|TRBD1|TRBV5-1
CASSLALGTGVHEQYF
TGCGCCAGCAGCTTGGCCTTGGGGACAGGCGTCCACGAGCAGTACTTC
>NA|TRBJ1-4|NA|TRBV19
CASSRPGGAGEKLFF
TGTGCCAGTAGTCGCCCCGGTGGAGCTGGGGAAAAACTGTTTTTT
>NA|TRBJ2-3|NA|TRBV5-1
CASSLQGGGTDTQYF
TGCGCCAGCAGCTTACAGGGGGGGGGCACAGATACGCAGTATTTT
>NA|TRBJ1-3|NA|TRBV6-5
CASRTLQGPGNTIYF
TGTGCCAGCAGAACACTGCAGGGTCCTGGAAACACCATATATTTT
>NA|TRBJ2-1|NA|TRBV11-2
CASSLVRGRLREQFF
TGTGCCAGCAGCTTAGTCCGGGGGAGGCTGAGAGAGCAGTTCTTC
>NA|TRBJ1-1|NA|TRBV18
CASSASRGNTEAFF
TGTGCCAGCTCAGCCTCCCGCGGGAACACTGAAGCTTTCTTT
>once|TRBJ2-3|NA|TRBV6-5
CASTLGVWTDTQYF
TGTGCCAGCACTTTGGGCGTATGGACAGATACGCAGTATTTT
>NA|TRBJ2-1|TRBD2|TRBV6-4
CTAASGDIPNNTIHYNEQFF
TGTACCGCGGCTAGCGGGGACATACCGAACAATACTATACACTACAATGAGCAGTTCTTC
>few|TRBJ2-1|NA|TRBV10-3
CAISESSPSSYNEQFF
TGTGCCATCAGTGAGTCTTCGCCGAGCTCCTACAATGAGCAGTTCTTC
>NA|TRBJ2-7|NA|TRBV28
CASSRSYEQYF
TGTGCCAGCAGTCGTTCCTACGAGCAGTACTTC
>NA|TRBJ2-1|NA|TRBV7-9
CASSLGASYNEQFF
TGTGCCAGCAGCTTAGGGGCGTCCTACAATGAGCAGTTCTTC
>NA|TRBJ1-4|NA|TRBV3-1/TRBV3-2
CASSLMTGGNEKLFF
TGTGCCAGCAGCCTCATGACGGGGGGGAATGAAAAACTGTTTTTT
>NA|TRBJ1-1|NA|TRBV6-1
CASSEIMRDTEAFF
TGTGCCAGCAGTGAAATTATGAGGGACACTGAAGCTTTCTTT
>NA|TRBJ1-5|NA|TRBV19
CASSNRAGQPQHF
TGTGCCAGTAGTAACAGGGCGGGTCAGCCCCAGCATTTT
>NA|TRBJ1-3|NA|TRBV3-1/TRBV3-2
CASSQDRGAGSGNTIYF
TGTGCCAGCAGCCAAGATCGGGGGGCCGGCTCTGGAAACACCATATATTTT
>NA|TRBJ1-1|NA|TRBV12-3/TRBV12-4
CASNQGSGAFF
TGTGCCAGCAATCAGGGGAGTGGAGCTTTCTTT
>NA|TRBJ1-4|NA|TRBV5-3
CARSLDIRVANEKLFF
TGTGCCAGAAGCTTGGATATCAGGGTTGCGAATGAAAAACTGTTTTTT
>few|TRBJ1-3|TRBD1|TRBV5-4
CASSLYQGARGNTIYF
TGTGCCAGCAGCTTATACCAGGGGGCAAGGGGAAACACCATATATTTT
>few|TRBJ1-5|TRBD1|TRBV10-2
CASSPDRVQPQHF
TGCGCCAGCAGCCCGGACAGGGTTCAGCCCCAGCATTTT
>NA|TRBJ2-3|TRBD2|TRBV4-1
CASSRLSGGEIGDTQYF
TGCGCCAGCAGCCGCCTAAGCGGGGGGGAAATCGGAGATACGCAGTATTTT
>NA|TRBJ1-4|TRBD1|TRBV4-1
CASSLGTGATATNEKLFF
TGCGCCAGCAGCCTGGGGACAGGGGCAACGGCAACTAATGAAAAACTGTTTTTT
>NA|TRBJ1-2|NA|TRBV5-6
CASSLGARNNYGYTF
TGTGCCAGCAGCTTGGGAGCCAGGAACAACTATGGCTACACCTTC
>once|TRBJ2-1|TRBD2|TRBV7-9
CASSSERERGNEQFF
TGTGCCAGCAGCTCCGAGCGGGAGCGGGGCAATGAGCAGTTCTTC
>few|TRBJ2-6|NA|TRBV13
CASSLVESAKGSGANVLTF
TGTGCCAGCAGCTTAGTCGAGTCGGCCAAGGGGTCTGGGGCCAACGTCCTGACTTTC
>NA|TRBJ1-2|TRBD1|TRBV6-2/TRBV6-3
CASSYWDRYRVRGYTF
TGTGCCAGCAGTTACTGGGACAGGTATCGCGTGCGAGGCTACACCTTC
>NA|TRBJ2-3|NA|TRBV19
CASSSTGSTDTQYF
TGTGCCAGCAGCAGCACAGGGAGCACAGATACGCAGTATTTT
>NA|TRBJ2-3|NA|TRBV28
CASSLLAFRRDTQYF
TGTGCCAGCAGTTTGCTAGCGTTCCGTCGGGATACGCAGTATTTT
>NA|TRBJ2-3|NA|TRBV7-8
CASSTGPYTDTQYF
TGTGCCAGCAGTACAGGGCCATACACAGATACGCAGTATTTT
>NA|TRBJ1-1|TRBD1|TRBV12-3/TRBV12-4
CASSRQQGAKAFF
TGTGCCAGCAGTCGACAACAGGGGGCGAAAGCTTTCTTT
>NA|TRBJ2-5|TRBD2|TRBV29-1
CSVPPGLAGGGVFGETQYF
TGCAGCGTTCCACCCGGACTAGCGGGAGGAGGAGTGTTTGGGGAGACCCAGTACTTC
>NA|TRBJ1-2|NA|TRBV6-5
CASSPGSGDGDGYTF
TGTGCCAGCAGTCCGGGGTCAGGGGATGGTGATGGCTACACCTTC
>NA|TRBJ1-2|NA|TRBV5-1
CASSWGQFNYGYTF
TGCGCCAGCAGCTGGGGACAATTTAACTATGGCTACACCTTC
>NA|TRBJ2-4|NA|TRBV19
CASSPGLVKNIQYF
TGTGCCAGTAGTCCAGGGTTAGTCAAAAACATTCAGTACTTC
>NA|TRBJ2-1|TRBD2|TRBV27
CASRPRLAGNNEQFF
TGTGCCAGCAGACCTAGACTAGCGGGGAACAATGAGCAGTTCTTC
>few|TRBJ1-2|TRBD1|TRBV12-3/TRBV12-4
CASTDRGDYGYTF
TGTGCCAGCACGGACAGGGGCGACTATGGCTACACCTTC
>NA|TRBJ2-5|TRBD1|TRBV7-9
CATTGAQETQYF
TGTGCCACCACAGGGGCCCAAGAGACCCAGTACTTC
>NA|TRBJ2-7|NA|TRBV7-2
CASSLGTPHSLEF
TGTGCCAGCAGCTTAGGGACTCCCCACTCCCTTGAATTC
>NA|TRBJ2-1|NA|TRBV5-4
CASSLAWQAGNEQFF
TGTGCCAGCAGCTTGGCCTGGCAGGCTGGGAATGAGCAGTTCTTC
>NA|TRBJ2-5|NA|TRBV19
CASSIGGGEETQYF
TGTGCCAGTAGTATAGGAGGGGGGGAAGAGACCCAGTACTTC
>NA|TRBJ2-2|NA|TRBV28
CASSSLEVDTGELFF
TGTGCCAGCAGTTCCTTAGAGGTAGACACCGGGGAGCTGTTTTTT
>NA|TRBJ1-6|NA|TRBV10-2
CASSESTGSNSPLHF
TGCGCCAGCAGTGAATCTACAGGGAGTAATTCACCCCTCCACTTT
>many|TRBJ2-1|TRBD2|TRBV4-1
CASSQVPAGVGNEQFF
TGCGCCAGCAGCCAAGTCCCAGCGGGAGTAGGGAATGAGCAGTTCTTC
>few|TRBJ1-1|NA|TRBV4-1
CASSQDYSKNTEAFF
TGCGCCAGCAGCCAAGACTACAGTAAAAACACTGAAGCTTTCTTT
>once|TRBJ1-3|NA|TRBV11-3
CASSLDPPRGNTIYF
TGTGCCAGCAGCTTAGATCCCCCCAGGGGAAACACCATATATTTT
>NA|TRBJ2-4|NA|TRBV20-1
CSARGPNIQYF
TGCAGTGCCCGAGGGCCGAACATTCAGTACTTC
>few|TRBJ1-3|NA|TRBV2
CASNTKTGSLYF
TGTGCCAGCAATACTAAAACAGGGTCCCTATATTTT
>NA|TRBJ2-1|NA|TRBV28
CASRPSARYNEQFF
TGTGCCAGCAGACCTTCAGCGCGTTACAATGAGCAGTTCTTC
>NA|TRBJ1-1|NA|TRBV7-8
CASSLGEDDTEAFF
TGTGCCAGCAGCCTGGGGGAGGACGACACTGAAGCTTTCTTT
>NA|TRBJ2-3|NA|TRBV19
CASSLRAATDTQYF
TGTGCCAGTAGTCTCAGAGCGGCCACAGATACGCAGTATTTT
>NA|TRBJ1-5|TRBD1|TRBV19
CASSAGTGMGQPQHF
TGTGCCAGTAGTGCCGGGACAGGGATGGGTCAGCCCCAGCATTTT